This TCR beta chain was identified in a study of cytotoxic CD8 clonotypes in ibrutinib-treated CLL. CDR3 length equals 13 residues. Germline loops: CDR1 MDHEN, CDR2 SYDVKM. Losses at the gene ends were 6 bases for V and 1 base for J; bases not matched to a gene: 0. The repertoire was sequenced with immunoSEQ multiplex PCR; TCRdb's copy has only in-frame clones and lacks some. Found here are 150,000 to 200,000 clones, approximately 80% of them singletons; the top ten hold approximately 2%. About this clone itself: Different DNA sequences within this sample yield the same CDR3.

V usage is TRBV28 and J usage is TRBJ2-3; TRBD1 matches at 8 bases. This sequence originates from a human donor with chronic lymphocytic leukemia. Material: PBMCs, obtained after 12 months of ibrutinib treatment. The CDR3 sequence: CASRTGGTDTQYF. CDR3 nucleotide sequence: TGTGCCAGCAGGACAGGGGGCACAGATACGCAGTATTTT. The full variable domain, completed using reference TRBV28 and TRBJ2-3, is DVKVTQSSRYLVKRTGEKVFLECVQDMDHENMFWYRQDPGLGLRLIYFSYDVKMKEKGDIPEGYSVSREKKERFSLILESASTNQTSMYLCASRTGGTDTQYFGPGTRLTVL.